A selection of T cell receptor beta chains follows, all from one sample in a study of cytomegalovirus exposure and HLA in healthy donors. TCRdb's copy holds only in-frame clones and misses some; the assay was immunoSEQ multiplex PCR. The sample records over 95,000 clones, approximately 80% being singletons. The sequencing input was PBMCs. The source of these receptors is a female donor in good health and CMV-seronegative. Both conserved end residues are part of each CDR3. D genes are given only for firm matches.

J gene	V gene	D gene	CDR3 length	CDR3 DNA	CDR3 protein
TRBJ1-6	TRBV6-5	.	15	TGTGCCAGCAGTGCCTTCAGGGATAGCAATTCACCCCTCCACTTT	CASSAFRDSNSPLHF
TRBJ2-7	TRBV6-5	.	16	TGTGCCAGCAGTTACTCTGTCGGGGAAAGCTCCTACGAGCAGTACTTC	CASSYSVGESSYEQYF
TRBJ1-6	TRBV6-5	.	15	TGTGCCAGCAGTTACCGCTCCGGGGGGGGTTCACCCCTCCACTTT	CASSYRSGGGSPLHF
TRBJ2-5	TRBV12-5	TRBD2	15	TGTGCTAGTGGTTTGGTAGCGGGGGGTGGGGAGACCCAGTACTTC	CASGLVAGGGETQYF
TRBJ1-2	TRBV10-3	.	13	TGTGCCACCCAGCTACAGGGTAACTATGGCTACACCTTC	CATQLQGNYGYTF
TRBJ1-2	TRBV19	.	13	TGTGCCAGTAGTATCGTCTTAAACTATGGCTACACCTTC	CASSIVLNYGYTF
TRBJ1-4	TRBV7-8	TRBD1	14	TGTGCCAGCAGCTCGGACAGGGGGAGGACAAAACTGTTTTTT	CASSSDRGRTKLFF
TRBJ2-7	TRBV13	TRBD1	13	TGTGCCAGCAACCGAAACCGGGACAGCCCCCCCTCCTTC	CASNRNRDSPPSF
TRBJ2-3	TRBV27	TRBD2	15	TGTGCCAGCAGCCCACTAGCGGGGGTAACAGATACGCAGTATTTT	CASSPLAGVTDTQYF
TRBJ1-2	TRBV19	TRBD1	16	TGTGCCAGTAGCTCCAGGGGGGCCGAATCAAACTATGGCTACACCTTC	CASSSRGAESNYGYTF
TRBJ2-3	TRBV6-5	TRBD2	14	TGTGCCAGCAGCAGCGGGGGGGCCACAGATACGCAGTATTTT	CASSSGGATDTQYF
TRBJ1-1	TRBV21-1	.	18	TGTGCCAGCAGCAACCTGGACAGGGTGGGGACGATGAACACTGAAGCTTTCTTT	CASSNLDRVGTMNTEAFF
TRBJ1-5	TRBV30	TRBD1	13	TGTGCCTGGAGTGTACAGGGGAATCAGCCCCAGCATTTT	CAWSVQGNQPQHF
TRBJ1-2	TRBV19	.	13	TGTGCCAGTAGTACTCCCGGGATCTATGGCTACACCTTC	CASSTPGIYGYTF
TRBJ1-6	TRBV7-8	.	14	TGTGCCAGCAGCTTAGCGCAGGGAGGGTCACCCCTCCACTTT	CASSLAQGGSPLHF